Listed here is a single TCR beta chain. One end of the junction varies from germline; a read error may be responsible. The CDR3 loop spans 16 amino acids. Germline CDR1 and CDR2: SGHTA and FQGNSA. This specimen comes from a study of blood T cell repertoires in COVID-19. The method was immunoSEQ multiplex PCR; TCRdb's version includes in-frame clones alone and lacks a portion of them. The table lists 450,000 or so clones, 89% of them singletons. The chain links TRBV7-2 to TRBJ2-2, with D unresolved. This sequence originates from a man in his late teens or twenties with COVID-19, enrolled during active disease. The specimen was peripheral blood. The CDR3 coding sequence is TGTGCCAGCAGCGTAGCCCCGGTTGGTAACACCGGGGAGCTGTTTTTT. Translated, it gives CASSVAPVGNTGELFF.